Detailed here is one T cell receptor beta chain. The target antigen is unknown. Germline CDR1 SGHTA, CDR2 FQGTGA. The CDR3 has 17 amino acids. Trimming at V came to 0 bases and at J to 3 bases, leaving 7 bases not matched to a gene. These data come from a study of Ad26.COV2.S vaccination and SARS-CoV-2 variants. Whole-study context: In the COV1001 trial, the donor was in the Ad26.COV2.S arm.

Findings of the study overall: People who got the vaccine or the placebo had similar non-spike TCR breadth.

Treatment denoted: about 20 received Ad26.COV2.S at low or high dose, single or two shots; roughly five received placebo; per-sample allocation not given. Collection of the samples took place on day 63 after the first injection of vaccine or placebo. Here immunoSEQ multiplex PCR was the method, and the copy in TCRdb shows in-frame clones only, minus some. The sample lists roughly 510,000 clones, approximately 88% seen once, with 10% to 15% in the top ten. The sample in question was peripheral blood, obtained in a trial of Ad26.COV2.S vaccine versus placebo. The clonotype originates from a person aged 18-60 years who received the Ad26.COV2.S COVID-19 vaccine or a placebo. The V gene is TRBV7-3, the J gene TRBJ2-1; 8 bases match TRBD1. As DNA, the CDR3 is TGTGCCAGCAGCTTAACAGGACAGGGATCGGGCTACAATGAGCAGTTCTTC. It codes for CASSLTGQGSGYNEQFF.